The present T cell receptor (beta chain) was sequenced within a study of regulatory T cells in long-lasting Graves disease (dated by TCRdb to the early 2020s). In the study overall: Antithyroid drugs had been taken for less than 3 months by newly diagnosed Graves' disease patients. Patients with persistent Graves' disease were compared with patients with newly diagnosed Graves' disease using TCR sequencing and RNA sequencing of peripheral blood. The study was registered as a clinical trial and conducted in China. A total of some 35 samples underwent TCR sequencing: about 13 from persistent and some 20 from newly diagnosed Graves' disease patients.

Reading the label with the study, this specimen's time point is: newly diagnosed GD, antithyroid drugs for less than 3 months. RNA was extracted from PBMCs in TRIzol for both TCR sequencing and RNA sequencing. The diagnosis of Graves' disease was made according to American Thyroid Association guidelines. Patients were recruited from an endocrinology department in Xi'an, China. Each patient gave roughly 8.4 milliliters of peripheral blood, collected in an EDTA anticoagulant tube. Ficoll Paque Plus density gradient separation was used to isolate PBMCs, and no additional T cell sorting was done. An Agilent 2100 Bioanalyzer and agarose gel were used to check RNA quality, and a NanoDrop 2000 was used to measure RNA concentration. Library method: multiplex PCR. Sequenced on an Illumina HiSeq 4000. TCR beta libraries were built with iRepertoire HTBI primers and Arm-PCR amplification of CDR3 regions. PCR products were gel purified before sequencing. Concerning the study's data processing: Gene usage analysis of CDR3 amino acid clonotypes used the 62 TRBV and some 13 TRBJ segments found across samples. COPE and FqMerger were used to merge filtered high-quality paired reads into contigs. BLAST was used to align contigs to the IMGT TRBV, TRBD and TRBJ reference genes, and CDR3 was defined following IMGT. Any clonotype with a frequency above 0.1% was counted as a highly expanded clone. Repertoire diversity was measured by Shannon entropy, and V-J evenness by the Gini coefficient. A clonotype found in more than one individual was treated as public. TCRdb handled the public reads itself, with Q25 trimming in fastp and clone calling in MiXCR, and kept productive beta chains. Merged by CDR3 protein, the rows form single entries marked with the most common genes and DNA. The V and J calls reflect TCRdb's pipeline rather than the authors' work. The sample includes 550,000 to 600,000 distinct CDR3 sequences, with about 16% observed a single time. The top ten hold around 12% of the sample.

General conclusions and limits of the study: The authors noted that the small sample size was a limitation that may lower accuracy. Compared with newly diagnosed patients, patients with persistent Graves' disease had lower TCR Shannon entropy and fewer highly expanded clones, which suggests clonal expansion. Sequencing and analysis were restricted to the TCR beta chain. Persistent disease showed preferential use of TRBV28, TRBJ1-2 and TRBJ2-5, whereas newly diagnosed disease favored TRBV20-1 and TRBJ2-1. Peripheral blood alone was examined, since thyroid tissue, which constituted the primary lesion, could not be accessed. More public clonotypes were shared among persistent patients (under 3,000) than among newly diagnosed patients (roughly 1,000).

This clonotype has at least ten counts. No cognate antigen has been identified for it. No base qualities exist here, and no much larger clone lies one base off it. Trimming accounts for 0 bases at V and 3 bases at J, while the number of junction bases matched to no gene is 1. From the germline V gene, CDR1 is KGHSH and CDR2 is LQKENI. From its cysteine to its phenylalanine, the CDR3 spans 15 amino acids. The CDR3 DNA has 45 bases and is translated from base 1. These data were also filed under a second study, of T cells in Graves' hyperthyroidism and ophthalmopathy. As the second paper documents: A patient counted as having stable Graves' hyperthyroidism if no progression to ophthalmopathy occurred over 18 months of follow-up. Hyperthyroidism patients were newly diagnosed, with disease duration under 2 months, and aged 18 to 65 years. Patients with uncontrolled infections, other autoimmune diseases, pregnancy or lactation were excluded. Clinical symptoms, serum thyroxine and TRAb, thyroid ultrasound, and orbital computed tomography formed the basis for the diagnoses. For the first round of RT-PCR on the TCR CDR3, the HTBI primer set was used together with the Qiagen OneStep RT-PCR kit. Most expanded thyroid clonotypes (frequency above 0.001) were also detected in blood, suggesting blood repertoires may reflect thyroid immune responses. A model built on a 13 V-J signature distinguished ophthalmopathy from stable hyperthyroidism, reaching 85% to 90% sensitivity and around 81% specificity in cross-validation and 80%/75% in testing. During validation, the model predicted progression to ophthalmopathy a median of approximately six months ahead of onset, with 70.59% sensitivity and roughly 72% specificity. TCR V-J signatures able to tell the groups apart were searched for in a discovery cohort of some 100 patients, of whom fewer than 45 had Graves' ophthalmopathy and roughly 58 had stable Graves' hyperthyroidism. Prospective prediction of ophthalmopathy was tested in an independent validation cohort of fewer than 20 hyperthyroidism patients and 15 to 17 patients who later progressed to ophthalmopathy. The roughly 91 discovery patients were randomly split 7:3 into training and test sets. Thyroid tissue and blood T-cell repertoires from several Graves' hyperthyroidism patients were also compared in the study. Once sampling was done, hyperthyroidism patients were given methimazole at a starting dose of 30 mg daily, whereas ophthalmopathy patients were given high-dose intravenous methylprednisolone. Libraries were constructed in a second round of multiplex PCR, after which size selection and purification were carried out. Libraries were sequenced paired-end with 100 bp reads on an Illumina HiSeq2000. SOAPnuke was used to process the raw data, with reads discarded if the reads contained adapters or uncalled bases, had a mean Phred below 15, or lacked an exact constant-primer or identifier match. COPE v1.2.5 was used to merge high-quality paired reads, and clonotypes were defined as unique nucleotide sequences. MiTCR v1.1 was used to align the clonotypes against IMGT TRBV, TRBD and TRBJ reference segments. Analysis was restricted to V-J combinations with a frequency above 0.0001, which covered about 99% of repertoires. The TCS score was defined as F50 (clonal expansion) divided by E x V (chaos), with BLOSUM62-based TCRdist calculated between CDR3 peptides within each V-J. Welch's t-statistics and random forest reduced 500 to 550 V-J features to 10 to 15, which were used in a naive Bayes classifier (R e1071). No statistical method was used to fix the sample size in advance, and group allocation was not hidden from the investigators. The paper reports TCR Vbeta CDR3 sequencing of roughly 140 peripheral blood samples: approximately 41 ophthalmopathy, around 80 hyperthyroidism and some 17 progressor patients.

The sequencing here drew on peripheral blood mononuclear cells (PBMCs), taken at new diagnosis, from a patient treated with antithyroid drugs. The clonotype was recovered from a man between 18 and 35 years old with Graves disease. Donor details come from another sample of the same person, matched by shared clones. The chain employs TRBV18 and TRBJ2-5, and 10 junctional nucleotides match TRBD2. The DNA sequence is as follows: TGTGCCAGCTCACCACCAAGCGGGAGGGAAGAGACCCAGTACTTC. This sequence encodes CASSPPSGREETQYF. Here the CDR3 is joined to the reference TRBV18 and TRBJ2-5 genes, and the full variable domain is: NAGVMQNPRHLVRRRGQEARLRCSPMKGHSHVYWYRQLPEEGLKFMVYLQKENIIDESGMPKERFSAEFPKEGPSILRIQQVVRGDSAAYFCASSPPSGREETQYFGPGTRLLVL.